A single sample gave rise to the 27 T cell receptor beta chains below, sequenced in a study of vaccination effects on CD4 cells after COVID-19. Using immunoSEQ multiplex PCR, the repertoire was profiled, and TCRdb retains in-frame clones only, with some absent. The data hold around 50,000 clones, with more than 65% observed a single time. The antigens of these receptors remain unknown. CD4+ T cells were isolated after 10 days of culture. Sequences were derived from CD4+ T cells from PBMCs cultured without peptide, sampled before COVID-19 vaccination. These receptors all come from a human donor who received a COVID-19 vaccine.

This clone came up a few times. V gene TRBV2 combines with J gene TRBJ2-1, with a tentative D call TRBD2 (6 bases). The germline gives CDR1 SNHLY, CDR2 FYNNEI. Trimming removed 4 bases at V and 4 bases at J, with 8 bases between. The CDR3 extends over 13 amino acids. CDR3 nucleotides: TGTGCCAGCAGTGTAGGGACTTACAATGAGCAGTTCTTC. Its translation is CASSVGTYNEQFF.

The V and J genes are TRBV7-8 and TRBJ1-5; D is uncertain. Germline V gene sequence: CDR1 SGHVS, CDR2 FQNEAQ. V dropped 2 bases and J dropped 0 bases, with 20 bases sitting between them. The CDR3 consists of 19 residues. CDR3 residues: CASSLPPWTDPYSNQPQHF. The DNA of the CDR3 is TGTGCCAGCAGCTTACCCCCTTGGACGGACCCGTATAGCAATCAGCCCCAGCATTTT.

This chain links TRBV7-9 with TRBJ1-1; no definite D call. This CDR3 is 13 amino acids long. Between the trimmed V and J ends, which lost 0 bases and 8 bases, there was a span of 10 bases. Looked up from germline, CDR1 is SEHNR and CDR2 is FQNEAQ (reference sequence). CDR3 residues: CASSLARGREAFF. The CDR3, as DNA: TGTGCCAGCAGCTTAGCGCGTGGCAGAGAAGCTTTCTTT.

The J gene is TRBJ1-2, the V gene TRBV6-2 or TRBV6-3; 7 bases are a match to TRBD1. Germline loops: CDR1 MNHEY, CDR2 SVGEGT. The trim removed 5 bases at V and 6 bases at J, leaving 9 bases unmatched. The CDR3 extends over 14 amino acids. CDR3 in amino acids: CASSTPDRVNGYTF. The CDR3 DNA reads as TGTGCCAGCAGTACCCCTGACAGGGTGAATGGCTACACCTTC.

This chain connects TRBV2 to TRBJ2-7; possible D gene TRBD1, 6 bases. Germline CDR1 and CDR2: SNHLY and FYNNEI. The CDR3 is 13 amino acids. V was clipped by 7 bases and J by 6 bases, with 16 bases between them. The CDR3 coding sequence is TGTGCCAGCAAAACCGAGGGGGTCGGCGAGCAGTACTTC. The encoded protein is CASKTEGVGEQYF.

The rearrangement joins TRBV18 to TRBJ1-2, with D uncertain. Trimming removed 4 bases at V and 1 base at J, with 7 bases between. Germline V lookup: CDR1 KGHSH, CDR2 LQKENI. This CDR3 region has 13 residues. The CDR3 spells CASSQGVNYGYTF. Here the CDR3 DNA reads TGTGCCAGCTCACAGGGAGTTAACTATGGCTACACCTTC.

The gene calls are TRBV7-9 and TRBJ2-1; weak D call: TRBD2 (6 bases). The V gene's germline CDR1 is SEHNR and CDR2 FQNEAQ (reference sequence). The CDR3 runs to 15 residues. Trimming took off 5 bases at V and 8 bases at J, with 19 bases between the two ends. CDR3 sequence: CASSRGTLEVDEQFF. The CDR3 nucleotides are TGTGCCAGCAGCCGCGGGACCCTTGAGGTCGATGAGCAGTTCTTC. Combining the CDR3 with reference TRBV7-9 and TRBJ2-1 gives the whole variable domain DTGVSQNPRHKITKRGQNVTFRCDPISEHNRLYWYRQTLGQGPEFLTYFQNEAQLEKSRLLSDRFSAERPKGSFSTLEIQRTEQGDSAMYLCASSRGTLEVDEQFFGPGTRLTVL.

The chain uses TRBV28 and TRBJ1-5; perhaps TRBD1 as D (6 bases). This CDR3 has 14 residues. Germline V CDR1 and CDR2: MDHEN, SYDVKM. Trimming pared 3 bases from V and 6 bases from J, leaving 12 bases between. CDR3 sequence (DNA): TGTGCCAGCAGTTTGGGGGGGGGCGGTCAGCCCCAGCATTTT. This codes for CASSLGGGGQPQHF.

V and J are TRBV5-4 and TRBJ2-5, with D maybe TRBD1 (5 bases). Germline V gene data show CDR1 as SGHNT and CDR2 as YYREEE (reference sequence). V lost 2 bases, J lost 1 base, and 12 bases lay in between. The CDR3 loop spans 15 amino acids. CDR3 DNA: TGTGCCAGCAGCTTTGAGCAGACAGCCCAAGAGACCCAGTACTTC. Translating it yields CASSFEQTAQETQYF. The variable domain in full, with the rest retrieved from reference TRBV5-4 and TRBJ2-5, is ETGVTQSPTHLIKTRGQQVTLRCSSQSGHNTVSWYQQALGQGPQFIFQYYREEENGRGNFPPRFSGLQFPNYSSELNVNALELDDSALYLCASSFEQTAQETQYFGPGTRLLVL.

This clone turned up a few times. This chain uses TRBV29-1 with TRBJ2-5; TRBD2 aligns across 7 bases. V gave up 3 bases and J gave up 1 base; unmatched junction bases: 8. Germline V gene lookup returns CDR1 SQVTM and CDR2 ANQGSEA. CDR3 length: 15 amino acids. The CDR3 DNA reads TGCAGCGTTGACCGGCTAGCGGCCCCCCAAGAGACCCAGTACTTC. It translates to CSVDRLAAPQETQYF.

There are a few counts of this clone. V gene TRBV12-3 or TRBV12-4 combines with J gene TRBJ1-4; D may be TRBD1 (5 bases). This CDR3 comprises 13 residues. Deletions cut 8 bases from V and 8 bases from J, with 15 bases between. DNA for the CDR3: TGTGCCAGCCGGCGGGGGGTCGGGGAAAAACTGTTTTTT. It specifies CASRRGVGEKLFF.

This clone was picked up one time. This chain uses TRBV28 with TRBJ2-5; TRBD1 is a possible D gene (5 bases). The CDR3 spans 13 residues. V shed 6 bases and J shed 0 bases, with 8 bases lying between them. Looked up from germline, CDR1 is MDHEN and CDR2 is SYDVKM. The CDR3 sequence is CASRPGNQETQYF. In nucleotides, the CDR3 is TGTGCCAGCAGGCCAGGGAACCAAGAGACCCAGTACTTC.

The genes are TRBV6-1 and TRBJ1-1; D might be TRBD1 (6 bases). CDR1 and CDR2 (germline): MNHNS, SASEGT. V was pared by 3 bases and J by 0 bases, with 11 bases between. This CDR3 has 15 amino acids. CDR3 nucleotide sequence: TGTGCCAGCAGTGAGCTGGGGGCCCTGAACACTGAAGCTTTCTTT. It yields the protein CASSELGALNTEAFF.

V and J are TRBV30 and TRBJ2-7, with D tentatively TRBD1 (7 bases). V was cut by 5 bases and J by 8 bases, with 19 bases left in between. The CDR3 has 13 amino acids. Germline values: CDR1 GTSNPN, CDR2 SVGIG (reference sequence). The CDR3 here is CAWQEGARVQQYF. In DNA form, the CDR3 reads TGTGCCTGGCAGGAGGGGGCGCGGGTCCAGCAGTACTTC.

This chain links TRBV27 with TRBJ2-1, with a possible D match to TRBD1 (5 bases). Germline V lookup: CDR1 MNHEY, CDR2 SMNVEV (reference sequence). The CDR3 has 15 amino acids. Trimming stripped 6 bases from V and 0 bases from J, with 12 bases between. CDR3 sequence: CASSRQLSSYNEQFF. CDR3 nucleotides: TGTGCCAGCAGCCGACAGCTCAGCTCCTACAATGAGCAGTTCTTC.

The chain carries TRBV6-5 and TRBJ1-6, with D uncertain. Germline lookup yields CDR1 MNHEY and CDR2 SVGAGI. This CDR3 has 11 residues. V was trimmed by 7 bases and J by 8 bases, leaving 6 bases between them. CDR3 sequence reads: CASMGDSPLHF. As DNA, the CDR3 is TGTGCCAGCATGGGTGATTCACCCCTCCACTTT.

This clone was counted a single time. The chain links TRBV29-1 to TRBJ1-1; no firm D call. The length of the CDR3 is 12 residues. Trimming took off 3 bases at V and 5 bases at J, with 10 bases between the two ends. Germline V CDR1 and CDR2: SQVTM, ANQGSEA. CDR3 sequence: CSVEHLGTEAFF. In DNA form, the CDR3 reads TGCAGCGTTGAGCACCTGGGGACTGAAGCTTTCTTT.

This sequence joins TRBV30 and TRBJ1-2; a weak D match, TRBD1 (5 bases). The CDR3 spans 14 residues. CDR1 and CDR2 from the germline V gene are GTSNPN and SVGIG (reference sequence). V was trimmed by 0 bases and J by 5 bases, leaving 13 bases between them. DNA of the CDR3: TGTGCCTGGAGTGTAAAGCTAGGGGAATATGGCTACACCTTC. This codes for CAWSVKLGEYGYTF.

The chain is built from TRBV12-2 and TRBJ2-5; the D segment call TRBD2 is taken from the table without a DNA check. TRBV12-2 is tagged as a pseudogene. The CDR3 totals 16 residues. CDR3 in DNA: TGTGCAAGTCGCTTAGCGCTGGAACTACCCCAAGAGACCCAGTACTTC. This gives the protein CASRLALELPQETQYF.

The rearrangement joins TRBV5-4 to TRBJ2-7; D is perhaps TRBD1 or TRBD2 (6 bases each). The CDR3 is made up of 15 amino acids. V lost 1 base and J 5 bases, leaving 16 bases between the germline ends. The V gene's germline CDR1 is SGHNT and CDR2 YYREEE (reference sequence). The DNA of the CDR3 is TGTGCCAGCAGCTTGTTGAAGGGGGGTTCCCACGAGCAGTACTTC. Translating it yields CASSLLKGGSHEQYF.

This chain connects TRBV5-4 to TRBJ2-7, with D maybe TRBD1 (6 bases). Trimming left V 4 bases short and J 7 bases short, with 18 bases between. The germline V gene encodes CDR1 SGHNT and CDR2 YYREEE (reference sequence). CDR3 length: 14 residues. In nucleotides, the CDR3 is TGTGCCAGCAGCGTCCGAACCTCAGGGGAAGAGCAGTACTTC. It specifies CASSVRTSGEEQYF.

This sequence joins TRBV5-1 and TRBJ2-5; D not certain. Per the germline V gene, CDR1 is SGHRS and CDR2 is YFSETQ. Trimming cost V 4 bases and J 3 bases, with 4 bases left between them. The CDR3 length is 11 residues. CDR3 sequence: CASSPKETQYF. The CDR3 DNA follows: TGCGCCAGCAGCCCGAAAGAGACCCAGTACTTC. Based on the CDR3 plus reference TRBV5-1 and TRBJ2-5, the full variable domain is KAGVTQTPRYLIKTRGQQVTLSCSPISGHRSVSWYQQTPGQGLQFLFEYFSETQRNKGNFPGRFSGRQFSNSRSEMNVSTLELGDSALYLCASSPKETQYFGPGTRLLVL.

The rearrangement uses TRBV11-2 and TRBJ2-7, with 11 bases that match TRBD2. The CDR3 is made up of 16 amino acids. CDR1 is SGHAT, CDR2 FQNNGV, per germline. Trimming cost V 5 bases and J 4 bases; bases outside gene matches: 10. The CDR3 sequence: CASSPQTSGALYEQYF. DNA for the CDR3: TGTGCCAGCAGCCCCCAGACTAGCGGGGCTTTATACGAGCAGTACTTC.

The chain has TRBV19 and TRBJ1-2; D is unclear. V was clipped by 3 bases and J by 5 bases, with 13 bases between them. This CDR3 is 14 amino acids long. Germline CDR1 is LNHDA and CDR2 is SQIVND (reference sequence). CDR3 sequence (DNA): TGTGCCAGTAGTATTCCGGGAGCTGGGTATGGCTACACCTTC. Its protein product is CASSIPGAGYGYTF.

This clone came up a few times. V gene TRBV11-2 combines with J gene TRBJ2-7; 8 bases match TRBD2. V lost 1 base and J lost 6; bases outside the gene matches: 8. The germline V gene encodes CDR1 SGHAT and CDR2 FQNNGV. CDR3 length: 15 amino acids. The CDR3 region is CASSLVAGGAGEQYF. The CDR3 nucleotides read TGTGCCAGCAGCTTAGTGGCGGGGGGCGCGGGCGAGCAGTACTTC.

The chain has TRBV28 and TRBJ1-5, with TRBD1 as a possible D gene (5 bases). Trimming stripped 7 bases from V and 1 base from J, with 14 bases between. The CDR3 extends over 15 amino acids. Germline V CDR1 and CDR2: MDHEN, SYDVKM. The CDR3 protein is CASKMSAGSNQPQHF. The CDR3 DNA follows: TGTGCCAGCAAGATGTCGGCAGGGAGCAATCAGCCCCAGCATTTT.

The genes are TRBV6-5 and TRBJ1-6, with D maybe TRBD1 (5 bases). Per the germline V gene, CDR1 is MNHEY and CDR2 is SVGAGI. The CDR3 has 15 amino acids. Deletions cut 7 bases from V and 7 bases from J, with 17 bases between. In DNA, the CDR3 is TGTGCCAGCAATCCGGTGGGGGTGGAGAATTCACCCCTCCACTTT. Its translation is CASNPVGVENSPLHF.